Sequencing of this T cell receptor beta chain was carried out in a study of identical twins (dated by TCRdb to about 2016). At the level of the whole study: To test whether fetal clonotypes persist, the study used deep sequencing on TCR alpha and beta repertoires from monozygotic twins, unrelated adults of various ages, and cord blood. Replicate twin experiments were performed at different times using different library preparation protocols to rule out contamination. Study-level results and caveats: Abundant cord blood beta clonotypes had fewer insertions, young adult naive repertoires showed a similar but weaker trend, and memory repertoires showed no such trend. Invariant T cells such as MAIT and iNKT could partly confound zero-insertion analyses, although diverse VJ usage argued against such confounding for most clonotypes. Compared with coincidental sharing between unrelated individuals, out-of-frame TCR alpha sequences shared between twins had an excess of sequences with low generation probability. In monozygotic twins, out-of-frame TCR alpha sharing was systematically underestimated by recombination models, although the models agreed with sharing between unrelated individuals. Because the same donors could not be followed over many years, the conclusions depended on cross-sectional statistical analysis. In beta out-of-frame sequences, excess twin sharing was weaker, because having fewer shared sequences lowered the signal-to-noise ratio.

Only healthy Caucasian donors were included. Three pairs of female monozygotic twins, all aged 18 to 29 years, were included in the twin cohort. CD4+ and CD8+ T cell populations were isolated with positive isolation kits from Invitrogen. Worth noting for this clonotype: The antigen it recognizes is unknown. One end of the junction varies from germline; a read error may be responsible.

Its CDR3 holds 15 amino acids, cysteine through phenylalanine. Only CDR3 DNA is held: 45 bases, read in frame from base 1. For CDR1 and CDR2, the germline V gene lists MNHEY and SVGEGT. The method was 5' RACE. Sequencing was carried out with an Illumina HiSeq 2000. A universal primer binding site was added through template switching, and the final cDNA carried a unique molecular identifier so that TCR cDNA molecules could be counted accurately. First-strand cDNA for TCR alpha and beta chains was synthesized from specific primers in the conserved constant-segment region. Each cDNA library was double barcoded, with a SMART-Mk sample barcode plus Illumina barcodes, to control for contamination. TruSeq adapter sequences, together with Illumina sample barcodes, were added in two successive PCR steps. The TCR alpha and beta cDNA libraries were sequenced on the Illumina HiSeq platform using custom primers. From the authors' description of their analysis: Raw reads were processed with MiGEC to extract unique molecular identifiers, and MiXCR was used to determine CDR3 positions. Recombination models were inferred per individual with the repgenHMM and IGoR tools using an EM algorithm. The tcR package in R was used for shared clonotype analysis, with sharing normalized by the product of cloneset sizes. To study raw recombination without the effects of thymic and clonal selection, out-of-frame nonproductive sequences were analyzed. Clones were called with MiXCR by TCRdb after fastp trimmed the public reads at Q25, and only in-frame beta chains were retained. Each entry is one CDR3 protein sequence, shown with its most common DNA and genes. TCRdb assigned the V and J calls; the authors' analysis was not used. The table for this sample lists around 340,000 distinct CDR3 sequences; about 12% of them were counted only once. The ten largest account for around 7.2% of the sample.

The same sample was also studied in work on yellow fever vaccine responses in identical twins. Looking at the second paper: The T cell response to vaccination in identical twins was reported by the authors to appear partly convergent and partly personalized. Focusing on identical twins, the study followed the T cell clones that responded to the vaccine, and did so with precision.

The sequence was obtained from a woman between 18 and 29 years old in good health. The sequenced sample consisted of CD8+ T cells sorted from blood. The chain joins TRBV6-2 or TRBV6-3 to TRBJ1-1; there is no confident call for the D gene. The CDR3 loop reads CASSSSRPVKTEAFF. The sequence in DNA is TGTGCCAGCAGTTCCTCCAGGCCGGTGAAAACTGAAGCTTTCTTT.